One and the same sample provided the 14 T cell receptor beta chains below, sequenced in a study of shared clonotypes between healthy human individuals. Assay: immunoSEQ multiplex PCR; the TCRdb copy retains only in-frame clones and omits some. The sample has approximately 530,000 clones; about 96% are singletons. Sequencing was carried out using naive CD4+ T cells sorted from blood. As for subset: CD45RA+ positively selected. Receptor source: a woman aged 25 to 39 in good health.

The chain employs TRBV7-3 and TRBJ2-2, with D unclear. V gave up 3 bases and J gave up 0 bases, with 11 bases separating them. Looked up from germline, CDR1 is SGHTA and CDR2 is FQGTGA. The CDR3 is made up of 16 amino acids. The CDR3 here is CASSLYTRTNTGELFF. CDR3 DNA: TGTGCCAGCAGCTTGTATACACGAACGAACACCGGGGAGCTGTTTTTT. Looking up the rest from reference TRBV7-3 and TRBJ2-2 gives the full variable domain: GAGVSQTPSNKVTEKGKYVELRCDPISGHTALYWYRQSLGQGPEFLIYFQGTGAADDSGLPNDRFFAVRPEGSVSTLKIQRTERGDSAVYLCASSLYTRTNTGELFFGEGSRLTVL.

In its sample, this clone was seen once. V usage is TRBV7-3 and J usage is TRBJ2-1, with TRBD2 identical over 10 bases. Germline V gives CDR1 SGHTA, CDR2 FQGTGA. The CDR3 contains 15 residues. The V gene end was trimmed by 6 bases and the J gene end by 0 bases; junction bases not matched to a gene: 2. This CDR3 is CASRASGSSYNEQFF. CDR3 coding DNA: TGTGCCAGCAGGGCTAGCGGGAGCTCCTACAATGAGCAGTTCTTC.

The chain links TRBV7-9 to TRBJ2-1, with TRBD2 identical over 11 bases. CDR3 length: 15 residues. Trimming took 5 bases from V and 7 from J; bases not matched to a gene: 7. Germline V CDR1 and CDR2: SEHNR, FQNEAQ (reference sequence). CDR3 in amino acids: CASSHSGRALNEQFF. The CDR3 DNA reads TGTGCCAGCAGCCATAGCGGGAGGGCCCTGAATGAGCAGTTCTTC.

A single count supports this clone. This sequence joins TRBV6-1 and TRBJ1-5; no firm D call. V was clipped by 2 bases and J by 4 bases, with 9 bases between them. The CDR3 spans 14 residues. CDR1 is MNHNS and CDR2 is SASEGT in the germline V gene. CDR3 region: CASSEQWENQPQHF. Written as DNA, the CDR3 is TGTGCCAGCAGTGAACAGTGGGAAAATCAGCCCCAGCATTTT.

The DNA for the CDR3 is TGTGCCAGTAGTGGAGGGAGTGAGACCCAGTACTTC. Protein: CASSGGSETQYF. The chain combines TRBV19 with TRBJ2-5; maybe TRBD2 (6 bases). V lost 5 bases, J lost 5 bases, and 9 bases lay in between. CDR1 is LNHDA and CDR2 is SQIVND in the germline V gene (reference sequence). This CDR3 contains 12 residues.

The chain carries TRBV15 and TRBJ2-7, with D hard to call. Trimming pared 1 base from V and 0 bases from J, leaving 13 bases between. Germline CDR1 reads LNHNV; CDR2 reads YYDKDF (reference sequence). This CDR3 region has 16 residues. The CDR3 protein is CATSRGVAGASYEQYF. The CDR3 DNA reads as TGTGCCACCAGCAGAGGCGTCGCTGGTGCCTCCTACGAGCAGTACTTC.

This clone appeared a single time. The chain carries TRBV5-1 and TRBJ2-3; tentatively, D is TRBD1 (5 bases). CDR3 length: 16 residues. Germline V gene sequence: CDR1 SGHRS, CDR2 YFSETQ. The ends were cut back, 4 bases at V and 2 bases at J, with 17 bases in the middle. The CDR3 region is CASSPPGAGSTDTQYF. The CDR3 DNA reads TGCGCCAGCAGCCCCCCCGGTGCAGGGTCCACAGATACGCAGTATTTT.

The chain has TRBV29-1 and TRBJ1-4, with D hard to call. Trimming left V 7 bases short and J 5 bases short, with 20 bases between. Germline V lookup: CDR1 SQVTM, CDR2 ANQGSEA. This CDR3 is built from 15 residues. The CDR3 loop is CSALIDDSVNEKLFF. The DNA of the CDR3 is TGCAGCGCGTTGATTGACGATTCAGTGAATGAAAAACTGTTTTTT.

V gene TRBV6-1 combines with J gene TRBJ2-7; 9 nucleotides line up with TRBD2. The CDR3 length is 14 residues. Germline V CDR1 and CDR2: MNHNS, SASEGT. V shed 8 bases, J shed 4 bases, and the junction held 9 bases outside the gene matches. The CDR3 DNA reads as TGTGCCAGCCAAATGCGGGAGGGCTATTACGAGCAGTACTTC. Its translation is CASQMREGYYEQYF.

The chain carries TRBV27 and TRBJ1-1; tentative D call: TRBD1 (5 bases). Trimming removed 2 bases at V and 4 bases at J, with 11 bases between. The CDR3 consists of 14 residues. Germline V lookup: CDR1 MNHEY, CDR2 SMNVEV (reference sequence). The CDR3 DNA follows: TGTGCCAGCAGTTTACAGTGGGGGGGCACTGAAGCTTTCTTT. Translation: CASSLQWGGTEAFF.

The DNA of the CDR3 is TGTGCCAGCAGCGTAGCAGGGGAGTGGCGGGAGGGCCCAAATGAGCAGTTCTTC. This sequence encodes CASSVAGEWREGPNEQFF. V is TRBV9 and J is TRBJ2-1, with 9 bases fitting TRBD2. CDR1 is SGDLS and CDR2 is YYNGEE in the germline V gene. The CDR3 is 18 residues long. Losses at the gene ends were 0 bases for V and 7 bases for J; bases not matched to a gene: 14.

The CDR3 reads CASSSQETQYF. CDR3 coding DNA: TGTGCCAGCAGCTCCCAAGAGACCCAGTACTTC. This chain uses TRBV7-9 with TRBJ2-5; D ambiguous. V lost 4 bases, J lost 1 base, and 1 base lay in between. This CDR3 spans 11 amino acids. Germline CDR1 is SEHNR and CDR2 is FQNEAQ (reference sequence). Full variable domain (missing parts from reference TRBV7-9 and TRBJ2-5): DTGVSQNPRHKITKRGQNVTFRCDPISEHNRLYWYRQTLGQGPEFLTYFQNEAQLEKSRLLSDRFSAERPKGSFSTLEIQRTEQGDSAMYLCASSSQETQYFGPGTRLLVL.

This chain uses TRBV6-5 with TRBJ1-4; possible D gene TRBD1, 5 bases. CDR1 and CDR2 (germline): MNHEY, SVGAGI. Trimming left V 4 bases short and J 5 bases short, with 11 bases between. The CDR3 runs to 14 residues. The CDR3 is CASSSGLTNEKLFF. CDR3 coding DNA: TGTGCCAGCAGTTCGGGACTGACGAATGAAAAACTGTTTTTT.

This chain joins TRBV2 and TRBJ1-4; D unresolved. The CDR3 length is 11 residues. The germline V and J ends were trimmed by 7 bases and 5 bases, with 5 bases remaining between them. The germline CDR1 and CDR2 sequences are SNHLY and FYNNEI. This CDR3 reads CASKENEKLFF. The CDR3 region has the DNA TGTGCCAGCAAAGAGAATGAAAAACTGTTTTTT.